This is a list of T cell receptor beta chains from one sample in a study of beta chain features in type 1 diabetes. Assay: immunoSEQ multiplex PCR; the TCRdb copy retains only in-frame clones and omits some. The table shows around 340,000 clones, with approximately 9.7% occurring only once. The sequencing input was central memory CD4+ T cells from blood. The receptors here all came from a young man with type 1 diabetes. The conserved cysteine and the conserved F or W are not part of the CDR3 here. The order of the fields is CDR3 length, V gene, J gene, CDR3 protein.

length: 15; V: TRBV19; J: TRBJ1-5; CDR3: ASSINIGGYSNQPQH
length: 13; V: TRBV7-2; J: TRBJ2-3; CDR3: ASSIRQTSTDTQY
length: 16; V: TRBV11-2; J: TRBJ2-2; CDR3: ASSPRGRANSNTGELF
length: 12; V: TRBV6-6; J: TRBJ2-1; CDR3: ASSPGTGYNEQF
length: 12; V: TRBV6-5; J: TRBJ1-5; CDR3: ASSYGRVGQPQH
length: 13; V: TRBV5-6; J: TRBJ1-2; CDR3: ASSLVQGGAYGYT
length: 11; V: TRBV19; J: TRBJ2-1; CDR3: ASNREAFGEQF
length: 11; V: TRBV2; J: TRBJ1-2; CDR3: ASRVDGRGGYT
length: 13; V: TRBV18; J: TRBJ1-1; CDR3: ASSISGTKNTEAF
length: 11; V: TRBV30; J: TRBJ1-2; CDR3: AWVTGGDVGYT